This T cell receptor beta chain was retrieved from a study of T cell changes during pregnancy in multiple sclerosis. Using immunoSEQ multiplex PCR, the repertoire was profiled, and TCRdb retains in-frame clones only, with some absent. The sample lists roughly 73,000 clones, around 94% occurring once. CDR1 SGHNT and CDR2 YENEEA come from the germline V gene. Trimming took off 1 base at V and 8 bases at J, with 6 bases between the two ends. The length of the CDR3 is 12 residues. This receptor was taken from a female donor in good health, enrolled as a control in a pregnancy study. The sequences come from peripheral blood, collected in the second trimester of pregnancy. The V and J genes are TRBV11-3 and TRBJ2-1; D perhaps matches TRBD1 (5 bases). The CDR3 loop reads CASSLGGDEQFF. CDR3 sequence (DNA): TGTGCCAGCAGCTTAGGGGGCGATGAGCAGTTCTTC.